This T cell receptor beta chain was sequenced for a study of CXCR3-negative and CXCR3-positive naive CD8 T cells. In regard to this clonotype: The antigen is unknown.

Regarding the study as a whole: Memory CD8+ cells showed much lower diversity, while both naive subsets displayed comparably high diversity. CXCR3-expressing naive cells carried TRB CDR3s more hydrophobic than those of CXCR3-negative naive cells.

The V gene's germline CDR1 is MNHEY and CDR2 SVGAGI. This CDR3 is built from 19 residues. Via 5' RACE with UMI labels, TRB cDNA libraries were prepared. TCRdb re-called the 5' RACE reads; every CDR3 protein appears as one record, without DNA. The specimen's table records over 150,000 distinct CDR3 sequences. All CD8+ T cell subsets were sorted in triplicate at fewer than 350,000 cells each. Naive CD8+ T cells showed a CD45RO-CCR7+CD27+CD95- phenotype. The chain uses TRBV6-5 and TRBJ2-3; TCRdb selects TRBD2, and the lack of DNA leaves this call unchecked. Sequencing input: naive CXCR3+ CD8+ T cells from blood. Subset specified: CD45RO-CCR7+CD27+CD95- naive CD8+ T cells expressing CXCR3 (TNR3+). The clonotype comes from a human donor in good health. Some clones in this sample may be carry-over from other donors' samples. This chain's CDR3 is CASSQNEPTLAGGTDTQYF.